The 4 T cell receptor beta chains in this list originate from one sample, sequenced in a study of beta chain features in type 1 diabetes. Study outcomes and limitations: All four CD4+ subsets of Type 1 diabetes patients contained TCRB CDR3s that were moderately but significantly shorter.

These TCRs' antigens remain unknown. Isolated RNA was reverse transcribed in full, so expressed TCRB transcripts were sequenced. Some clones are missing from TCRdb's copy, which holds only in-frame ones; the method was immunoSEQ multiplex PCR. The table lists about 120,000 clones, 15% to 20% of them singletons. Sequences were obtained from central memory CD4+ T cells from blood. The receptors were gathered from a man under 40 with type 1 diabetes.

In its sample, this clone was seen many times. The V gene is TRBV7-7, the J gene TRBJ2-5, with TRBD2 matching over 8 bases. V dropped 5 bases and J dropped 1; count of bases not matched to a gene: 6. CDR1 SSHAT and CDR2 FNYEAQ come from the germline V gene (reference sequence). The CDR3 extends over 15 amino acids. CDR3 in DNA: TGTGCCAGCAGCCCCGGCGGGGGGTCCCAAGAGACCCAGTACTTC. Amino acid sequence: CASSPGGGSQETQYF.

The chain recombines TRBV7-2 with TRBJ2-1; D perhaps matches TRBD1 (5 bases). Germline V CDR1 and CDR2: SGHTA, FQGNSA. CDR3 length: 13 amino acids. V dropped 6 bases and J dropped 16 bases, with 22 bases sitting between them. The CDR3 DNA is TGTGCCAGCAGGGCAACCTTTGACAGTCTATCCTTCTTC. Protein: CASRATFDSLSFF.

This clone was observed a single time. V gene TRBV4-3 combines with J gene TRBJ2-1, with a weak D call TRBD1 (7 bases). The CDR3 is 13 amino acids. Germline assignment: CDR1 LGHNA and CDR2 YSLEER. The V and J ends lost 1 base and 8 bases respectively, with 9 bases between them. As DNA, the CDR3 is TGCGCCAGCAGCCAAGCAGGGGGGTATGAGCAGTTCTTC. Translating it yields CASSQAGGYEQFF.

The table lists this clone with a few counts. J is TRBJ2-5 and V is TRBV7-8, with D perhaps matching TRBD1 (5 bases). Germline-derived CDR1 and CDR2 are SGHVS and FQNEAQ. Trimming removed 1 base from V and 2 bases from J, with 8 bases in between. The CDR3 is made up of 14 amino acids. The CDR3 protein is CASSLGSGQETQYF. Written as DNA, the CDR3 is TGTGCCAGCAGCTTAGGGTCAGGGCAAGAGACCCAGTACTTC.